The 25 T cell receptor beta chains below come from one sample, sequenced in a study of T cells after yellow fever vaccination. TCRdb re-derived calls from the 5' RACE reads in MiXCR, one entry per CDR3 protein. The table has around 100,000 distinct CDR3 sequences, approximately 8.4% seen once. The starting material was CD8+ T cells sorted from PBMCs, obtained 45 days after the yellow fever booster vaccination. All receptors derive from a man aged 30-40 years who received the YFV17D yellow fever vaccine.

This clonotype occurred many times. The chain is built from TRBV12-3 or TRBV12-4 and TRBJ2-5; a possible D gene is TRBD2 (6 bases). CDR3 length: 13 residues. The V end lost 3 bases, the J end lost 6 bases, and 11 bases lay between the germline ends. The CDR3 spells CASSFASEKTQYF. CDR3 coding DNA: TGTGCCAGCAGTTTTGCTAGCGAGAAGACCCAGTACTTC.

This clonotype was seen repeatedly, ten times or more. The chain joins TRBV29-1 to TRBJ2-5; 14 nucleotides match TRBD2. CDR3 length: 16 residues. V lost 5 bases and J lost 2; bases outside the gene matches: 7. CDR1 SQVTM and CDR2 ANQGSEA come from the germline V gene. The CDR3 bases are TGCAGCGTTTTTCCCCGACTAGCGGGAGGGCAAGAGACCCAGTACTTC. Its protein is CSVFPRLAGGQETQYF.

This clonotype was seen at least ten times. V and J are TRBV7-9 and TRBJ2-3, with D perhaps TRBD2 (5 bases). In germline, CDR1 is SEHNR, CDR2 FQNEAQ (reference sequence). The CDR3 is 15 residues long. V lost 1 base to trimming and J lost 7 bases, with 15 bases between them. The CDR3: CASSLGGSGLHTQYF. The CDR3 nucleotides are TGTGCCAGCAGCTTAGGCGGGTCAGGATTGCATACGCAGTATTTT.

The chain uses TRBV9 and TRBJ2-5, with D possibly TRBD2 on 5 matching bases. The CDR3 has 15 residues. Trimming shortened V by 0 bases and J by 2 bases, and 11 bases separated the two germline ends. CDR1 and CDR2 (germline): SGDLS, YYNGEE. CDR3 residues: CASSVEGSRQETQYF. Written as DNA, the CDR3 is TGTGCCAGCAGCGTAGAAGGGAGTCGGCAAGAGACCCAGTACTTC. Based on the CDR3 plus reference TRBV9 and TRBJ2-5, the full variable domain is DSGVTQTPKHLITATGQRVTLRCSPRSGDLSVYWYQQSLDQGLQFLIQYYNGEERAKGNILERFSAQQFPDLHSELNLSSLELGDSALYFCASSVEGSRQETQYFGPGTRLLVL.

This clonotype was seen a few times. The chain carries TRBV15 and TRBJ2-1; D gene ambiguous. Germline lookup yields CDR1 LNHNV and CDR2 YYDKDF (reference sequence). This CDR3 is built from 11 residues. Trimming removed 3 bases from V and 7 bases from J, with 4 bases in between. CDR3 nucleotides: TGTGCCACCAGCAGGGGTAATGAGCAGTTCTTC. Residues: CATSRGNEQFF.

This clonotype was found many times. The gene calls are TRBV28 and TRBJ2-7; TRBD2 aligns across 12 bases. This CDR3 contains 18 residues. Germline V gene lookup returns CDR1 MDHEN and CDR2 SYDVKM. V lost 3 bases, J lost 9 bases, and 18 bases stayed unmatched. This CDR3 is CASSFTGTGYGLAGWQYF. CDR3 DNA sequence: TGTGCCAGCAGTTTTACCGGGACAGGGTACGGACTAGCGGGATGGCAGTACTTC.

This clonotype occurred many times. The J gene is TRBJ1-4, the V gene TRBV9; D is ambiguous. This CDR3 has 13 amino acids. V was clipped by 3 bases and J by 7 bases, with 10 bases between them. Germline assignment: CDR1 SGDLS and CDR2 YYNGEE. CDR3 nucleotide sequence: TGTGCCAGCAGCGGGAGGGATGGTGAAAAACTGTTTTTT. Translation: CASSGRDGEKLFF.

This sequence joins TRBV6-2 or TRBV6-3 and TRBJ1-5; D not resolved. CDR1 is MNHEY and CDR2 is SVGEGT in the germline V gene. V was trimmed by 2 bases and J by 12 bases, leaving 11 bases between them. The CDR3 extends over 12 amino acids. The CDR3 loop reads CASSYPSNLQHF. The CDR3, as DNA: TGTGCCAGCAGTTACCCTAGTAATCTCCAGCATTTT.

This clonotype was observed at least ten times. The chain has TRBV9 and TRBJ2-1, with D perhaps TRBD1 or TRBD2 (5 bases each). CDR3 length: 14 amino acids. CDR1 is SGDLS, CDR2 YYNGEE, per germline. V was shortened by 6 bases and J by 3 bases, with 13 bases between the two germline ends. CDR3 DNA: TGTGCCAGCACAGCTGGGACCTTCTACAATGAGCAGTTCTTC. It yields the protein CASTAGTFYNEQFF.

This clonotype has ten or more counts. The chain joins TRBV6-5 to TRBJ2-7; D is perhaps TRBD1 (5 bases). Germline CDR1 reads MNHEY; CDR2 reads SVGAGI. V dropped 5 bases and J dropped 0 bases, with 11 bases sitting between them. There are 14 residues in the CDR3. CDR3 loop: CASSNLGVSYEQYF. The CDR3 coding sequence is TGTGCCAGCAGTAACTTAGGGGTCTCCTACGAGCAGTACTTC.

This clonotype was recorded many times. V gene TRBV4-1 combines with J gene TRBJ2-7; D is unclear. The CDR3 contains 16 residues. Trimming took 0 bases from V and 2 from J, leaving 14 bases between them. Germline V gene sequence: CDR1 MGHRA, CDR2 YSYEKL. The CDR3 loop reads CASSQETALDPYEQYF. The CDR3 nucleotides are TGCGCCAGCAGCCAAGAAACAGCGCTAGATCCCTACGAGCAGTACTTC.

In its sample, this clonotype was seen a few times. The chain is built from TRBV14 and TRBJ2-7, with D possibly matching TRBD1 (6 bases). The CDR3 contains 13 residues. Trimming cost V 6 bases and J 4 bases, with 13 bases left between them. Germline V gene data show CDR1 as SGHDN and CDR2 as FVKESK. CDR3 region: CASRLGTSYEQYF. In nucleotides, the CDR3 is TGTGCCAGCAGACTCGGGACATCATACGAGCAGTACTTC.

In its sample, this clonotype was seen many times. The chain's CDR3 is CASSPVVSSYNEQFF. The CDR3 nucleotides are TGTGCCAGCAGCCCCGTCGTCAGCTCCTACAATGAGCAGTTCTTC. The chain combines TRBV7-3 with TRBJ2-1; D call uncertain. CDR1 and CDR2 from the germline V gene are SGHTA and FQGTGA. With 5 bases removed from V and 0 bases from J, the gap between germline ends came to 11 bases. This CDR3 comprises 15 residues. Drawing the rest from reference TRBV7-3 and TRBJ2-1, the complete variable domain is GAGVSQTPSNKVTEKGKYVELRCDPISGHTALYWYRQSLGQGPEFLIYFQGTGAADDSGLPNDRFFAVRPEGSVSTLKIQRTERGDSAVYLCASSPVVSSYNEQFFGPGTRLTVL.

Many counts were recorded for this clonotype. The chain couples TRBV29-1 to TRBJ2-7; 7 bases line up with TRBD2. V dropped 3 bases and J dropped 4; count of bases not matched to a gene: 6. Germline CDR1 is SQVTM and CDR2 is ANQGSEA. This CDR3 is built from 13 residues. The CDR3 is CSVEGGRGYEQYF. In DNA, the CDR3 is TGCAGCGTTGAGGGCGGGAGAGGGTACGAGCAGTACTTC.

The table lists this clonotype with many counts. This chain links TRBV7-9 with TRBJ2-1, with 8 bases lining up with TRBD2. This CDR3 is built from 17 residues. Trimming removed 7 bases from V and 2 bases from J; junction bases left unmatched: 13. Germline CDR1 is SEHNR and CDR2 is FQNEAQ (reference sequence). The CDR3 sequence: CASIKGVAGHPYNEQFF. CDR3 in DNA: TGTGCCAGCATAAAAGGGGTAGCGGGACATCCCTACAATGAGCAGTTCTTC.

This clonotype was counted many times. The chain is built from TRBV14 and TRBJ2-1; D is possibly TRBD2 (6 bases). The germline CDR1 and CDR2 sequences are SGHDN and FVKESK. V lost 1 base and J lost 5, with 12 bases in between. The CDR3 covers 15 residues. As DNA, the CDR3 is TGTGCCAGCAGCCAAGGCGTTGCGGGGAACAATGAGCAGTTCTTC. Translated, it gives CASSQGVAGNNEQFF.

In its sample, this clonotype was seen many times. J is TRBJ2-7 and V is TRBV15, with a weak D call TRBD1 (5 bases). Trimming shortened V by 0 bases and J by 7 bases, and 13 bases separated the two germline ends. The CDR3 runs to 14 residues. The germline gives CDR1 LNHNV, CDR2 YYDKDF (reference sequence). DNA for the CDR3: TGTGCCACCAGCAGAGATACAGGCCCGGAGGAGCAGTACTTC. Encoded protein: CATSRDTGPEEQYF.

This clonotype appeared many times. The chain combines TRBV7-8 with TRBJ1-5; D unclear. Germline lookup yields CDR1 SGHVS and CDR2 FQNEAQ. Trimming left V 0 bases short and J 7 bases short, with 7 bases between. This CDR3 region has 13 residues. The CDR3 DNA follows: TGTGCCAGCAGCTTAGCCGGGCGGCAGCCCCAGCATTTT. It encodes CASSLAGRQPQHF.

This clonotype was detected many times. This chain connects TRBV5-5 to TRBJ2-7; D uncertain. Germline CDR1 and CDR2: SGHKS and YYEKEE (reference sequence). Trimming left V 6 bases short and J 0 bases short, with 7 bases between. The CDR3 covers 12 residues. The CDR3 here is CASTQSSYEQYF. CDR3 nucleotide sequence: TGTGCCAGCACCCAGAGCTCCTACGAGCAGTACTTC.

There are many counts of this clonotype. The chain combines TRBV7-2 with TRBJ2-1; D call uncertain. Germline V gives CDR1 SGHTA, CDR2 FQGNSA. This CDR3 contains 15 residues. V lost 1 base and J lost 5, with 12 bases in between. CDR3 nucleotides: TGTGCCAGCAGCTTAGTAGCCGGGCCCCACAATGAGCAGTTCTTC. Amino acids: CASSLVAGPHNEQFF.

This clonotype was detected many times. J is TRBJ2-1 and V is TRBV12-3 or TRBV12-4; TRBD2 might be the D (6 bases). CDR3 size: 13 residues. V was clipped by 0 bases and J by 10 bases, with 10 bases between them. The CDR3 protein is CASSLAPGEEQFF. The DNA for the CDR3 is TGTGCCAGCAGTTTAGCCCCGGGGGAGGAGCAGTTCTTC.

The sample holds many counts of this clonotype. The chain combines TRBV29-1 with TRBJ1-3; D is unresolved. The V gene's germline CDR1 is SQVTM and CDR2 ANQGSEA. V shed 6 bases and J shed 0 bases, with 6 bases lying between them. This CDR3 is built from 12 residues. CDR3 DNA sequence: TGCAGCGTCCGAGGCTCTGGAAACACCATATATTTT. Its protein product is CSVRGSGNTIYF.

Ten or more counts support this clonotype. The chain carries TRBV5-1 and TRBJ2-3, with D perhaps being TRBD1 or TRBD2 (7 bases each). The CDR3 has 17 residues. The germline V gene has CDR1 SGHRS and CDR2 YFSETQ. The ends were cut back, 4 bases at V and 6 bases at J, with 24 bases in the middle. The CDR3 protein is CASSVWDSSGEGDTQYF. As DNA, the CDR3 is TGCGCCAGCAGCGTCTGGGACAGCAGCGGGGAAGGGGATACGCAGTATTTT.

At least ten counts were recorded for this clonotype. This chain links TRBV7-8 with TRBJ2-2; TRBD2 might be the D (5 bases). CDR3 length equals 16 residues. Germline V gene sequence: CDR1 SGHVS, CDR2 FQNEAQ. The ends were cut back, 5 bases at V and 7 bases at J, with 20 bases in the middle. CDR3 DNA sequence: TGTGCCAGCAGCCCACACCTTACTAGTAAAGACGGGGAGCTGTTTTTT. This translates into CASSPHLTSKDGELFF.

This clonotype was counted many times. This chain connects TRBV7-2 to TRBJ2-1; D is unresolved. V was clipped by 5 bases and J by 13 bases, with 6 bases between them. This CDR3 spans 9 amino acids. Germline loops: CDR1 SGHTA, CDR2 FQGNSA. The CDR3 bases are TGTGCCAGCAGCCCCAACCAGTTCTTC. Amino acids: CASSPNQFF.